This TCR beta chain stems from a study of blood T cell repertoires in COVID-19. About the research overall: Samples representing acute and convalescent COVID-19 were sourced from the United States, Italy and Spain. T cells, B-cell-depleted T cells, or PBMCs supplied cDNA or gDNA.

Using immunoSEQ multiplex PCR, the repertoire was profiled, and TCRdb retains in-frame clones only, with some absent. The table has about 400,000 clones, around 87% seen once; the top ten hold roughly 3.1%. The CDR3 has 15 residues. Germline loops: CDR1 LNHNV, CDR2 YYDKDF (reference sequence). Losses at the gene ends were 3 bases for V and 5 bases for J; bases not matched to a gene: 6. What was sequenced was peripheral blood. V is TRBV15 and J is TRBJ2-3; 9 nucleotides match TRBD1. The receptor was isolated from a human donor in a cohort sampled during active COVID-19. For the CDR3, the DNA is TGTGCCACCAGCAGGGCGGGACAGGGTTTAGATACGCAGTATTTT. This translates into CATSRAGQGLDTQYF.